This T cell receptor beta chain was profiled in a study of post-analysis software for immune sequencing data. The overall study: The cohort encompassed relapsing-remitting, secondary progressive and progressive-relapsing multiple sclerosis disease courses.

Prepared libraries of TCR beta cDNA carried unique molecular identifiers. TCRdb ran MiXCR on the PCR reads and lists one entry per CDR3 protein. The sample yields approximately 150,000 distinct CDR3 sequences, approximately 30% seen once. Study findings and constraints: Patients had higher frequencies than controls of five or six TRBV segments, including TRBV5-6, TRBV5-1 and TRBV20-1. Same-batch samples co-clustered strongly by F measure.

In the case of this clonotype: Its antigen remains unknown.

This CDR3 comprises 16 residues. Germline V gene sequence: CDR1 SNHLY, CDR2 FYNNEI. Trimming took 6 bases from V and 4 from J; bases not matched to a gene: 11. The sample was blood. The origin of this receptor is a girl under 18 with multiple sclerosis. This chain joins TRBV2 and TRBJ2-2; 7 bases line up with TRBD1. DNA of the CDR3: TGTGCCAGCAGGCCCAGGGGGAGCAGGGGCACCGGGGAGCTGTTTTTT. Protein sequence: CASRPRGSRGTGELFF.